Reported below is one T cell receptor (beta chain). Each individual donor underwent a draw of ten milliliters of peripheral blood. Trimming shortened V by 6 bases and J by 1 base, and 16 bases separated the two germline ends. Germline assignment: CDR1 SNHLY and CDR2 FYNNEI. CDR3 length: 16 residues. This sample stems from a study of blood T cells in healthy people across ages. Primers used in a second PCR of roughly 6 to 12 cycles were a sample-barcoded 5' primer and a J-beta primer mix. Tagging of each cDNA molecule was performed by a template-switch adaptor with 12 random nucleotides. Each CDR3 protein is one row after TCRdb ran MiXCR on the 5' RACE reads. There are some 670,000 distinct CDR3 sequences in the sample; over 40% occur only once, and about 14% lies in the top ten.

This receptor was identified in a woman at least 80 years old in good health. Sequencing was performed on blood. The V gene is TRBV2, the J gene TRBJ2-1; D unclear. The CDR3 bases are TGTGCCAGCAGGTCCTCAGGAGCCACTTCCTACAATGAGCAGTTCTTC. Translation: CASRSSGATSYNEQFF.